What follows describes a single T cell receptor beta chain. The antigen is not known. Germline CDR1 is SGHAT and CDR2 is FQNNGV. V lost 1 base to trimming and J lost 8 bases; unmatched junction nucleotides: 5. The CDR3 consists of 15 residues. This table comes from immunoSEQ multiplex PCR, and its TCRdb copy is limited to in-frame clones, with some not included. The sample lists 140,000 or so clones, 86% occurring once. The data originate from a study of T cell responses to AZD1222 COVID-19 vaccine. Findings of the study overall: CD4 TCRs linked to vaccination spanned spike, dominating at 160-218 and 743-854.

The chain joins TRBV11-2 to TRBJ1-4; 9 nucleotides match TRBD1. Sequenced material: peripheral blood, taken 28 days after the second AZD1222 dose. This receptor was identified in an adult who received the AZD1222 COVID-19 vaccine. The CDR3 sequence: CASSLGGTGPEKLFF. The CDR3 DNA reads TGTGCCAGCAGCTTAGGTGGGACAGGGCCCGAAAAACTGTTTTTT.